These 19 T cell receptor beta chains were sequenced from one sample in a study of Graves' ophthalmopathy and Graves' hyperthyroidism. TCR beta CDR3 amplification used RNA transcripts. RT-PCR with HTBI primers came first, then second-round multiplex PCR. Each CDR3 protein gets one entry after TCRdb re-called the multiplex PCR reads with MiXCR. The data show about 400,000 distinct CDR3 sequences, with about 16% seen just once and around 1.5% held by the top ten. Specimen: peripheral blood. Receptor source: a woman younger than 35 with Graves' ophthalmopathy.

This clonotype was observed at least ten times. The chain combines TRBV7-2 with TRBJ2-7; D not resolved. Germline V lookup: CDR1 SGHTA, CDR2 FQGNSA. Trimming stripped 2 bases from V and 10 bases from J, with 9 bases between. The CDR3 is 11 amino acids. Written as DNA, the CDR3 is TGTGCCAGCAGCTTATCGACGGTTCAGTACTTC. Its translation is CASSLSTVQYF. Full variable domain (remainder filled in from reference TRBV7-2 and TRBJ2-7): GAGVSQSPSNKVTEKGKDVELRCDPISGHTALYWYRQSLGQGLEFLIYFQGNSAPDKSGLPSDRFSAERTGGSVSTLTIQRTQQEDSAVYLCASSLSTVQYFGPGTRLTVT.

This clonotype was counted many times. The rearrangement links TRBV28 to TRBJ2-5; possible D gene TRBD2, 5 bases. CDR1 and CDR2 (germline): MDHEN, SYDVKM. The CDR3 runs to 16 residues. V gave up 4 bases and J gave up 5 bases, with 20 bases separating them. The CDR3 region is CASSYQSGLKVETQYF. The CDR3 DNA sequence: TGTGCCAGCAGTTACCAAAGCGGACTGAAAGTGGAGACCCAGTACTTC.

This clonotype was seen many times. This chain connects TRBV5-6 to TRBJ2-7, with 9 bases lining up with TRBD1. CDR1 SGHDT and CDR2 YYEEEE come from the germline V gene. CDR3 length equals 15 residues. J was trimmed by 3 bases and V by 5 bases; bases with no gene match: 9. The chain's CDR3 is CASSSGDREYYEQYF. The CDR3, as DNA: TGTGCCAGCAGTTCAGGGGACAGGGAATACTACGAGCAGTACTTC.

This clonotype appeared many times. The V call is TRBV20-1, the J call TRBJ1-6; D possibly corresponds to TRBD1 (5 bases). Per germline, CDR1 DFQATT and CDR2 SNEGSKA (reference sequence). The CDR3 runs 19 residues. Trimming removed 0 bases at V and 3 bases at J, with 21 bases between. The CDR3 here is CSARDKEGPSSRYNSPLHF. The CDR3 DNA is TGCAGTGCTAGAGATAAGGAGGGGCCATCGAGCCGCTATAATTCACCCCTCCACTTT.

This clonotype occurred many times. The chain is built from TRBV6-2 or TRBV6-3 and TRBJ2-7; the D is unclear. CDR3 length: 14 amino acids. CDR1 MNHEY and CDR2 SVGEGT come from the germline V gene. Trimming left V 6 bases short and J 0 bases short, with 12 bases between. DNA of the CDR3: TGTGCCAGCAGCCTCCCGGCGGTCTCCTACGAGCAGTACTTC. Residues: CASSLPAVSYEQYF.

This clonotype has ten or more counts. The rearrangement uses TRBV6-1 and TRBJ2-7, with 9 bases lining up with TRBD1. The ends lost 7 bases at V and 3 bases at J; junction bases unmatched: 7. This CDR3 comprises 14 residues. The germline CDR1 and CDR2 sequences are MNHNS and SASEGT. The CDR3 protein is CASTRDRVLYEQYF. For the CDR3, the DNA is TGTGCCAGCACCCGGGACAGGGTTCTCTACGAGCAGTACTTC.

For this clonotype: Compared with germline, one end of the junction differs, possibly owing to a read error. This rearrangement joins TRBV20-1 to TRBJ2-5; D possibly uses TRBD1 or TRBD2 (6 bases each). The CDR3 contains 14 residues. Germline lookup yields CDR1 DFQATT and CDR2 SNEGSKA (reference sequence). The DNA of the CDR3 is TGCAGTGCTGGAACAACAGGGACTTCCTCCAATGGCCACTTC. Translating gives CSAGTTGTSSNGHF.

This clonotype was detected many times. The chain combines TRBV19 with TRBJ1-5, with TRBD1 matching over 9 bases. The CDR3 runs 16 residues. After removal of 6 bases from V and 0 bases from J, the junction contained 6 bases not matched to a gene. CDR1 LNHDA and CDR2 SQIVND come from the germline V gene (reference sequence). CDR3 DNA sequence: TGTGCCAGTAGCGACAGGGGGACTTATAGCAATCAGCCCCAGCATTTT. Protein: CASSDRGTYSNQPQHF.

The table lists this clonotype with a few counts. The V and J genes are TRBV4-3 and TRBJ2-4; 8 bases line up with TRBD2. Germline loops: CDR1 LGHNA, CDR2 YSLEER. CDR3 length: 18 residues. Losses at the gene ends were 1 base for V and 4 bases for J; bases not matched to a gene: 12. The DNA for the CDR3 is TGCGCCAGCAGCCAAGTACTAAAAGCGGGAGCAGTGAAAAACATTCAGTACTTC. Its protein is CASSQVLKAGAVKNIQYF.

This clonotype came up many times. CDR3 protein: CASSVARETQQYF. The CDR3 DNA reads TGTGCCAGCAGCGTAGCGAGGGAAACCCAGCAGTACTTC. J is TRBJ2-7 and V is TRBV9; D perhaps matches TRBD2 (5 bases). Germline CDR1 is SGDLS and CDR2 is YYNGEE. V was cut by 0 bases and J by 8 bases, with 12 bases left in between. The length of the CDR3 is 13 residues.

V usage is TRBV6-5 and J usage is TRBJ1-2; D ambiguous. Germline V CDR1 and CDR2: MNHEY, SVGAGI. CDR3 size: 15 residues. V was trimmed by 2 bases and J by 0 bases, leaving 10 bases between them. The CDR3 region is CASSYPVGANYGYTF. The CDR3, as DNA: TGTGCCAGCAGTTACCCGGTGGGCGCTAACTATGGCTACACCTTC.

This clonotype occurred many times. The V call is TRBV6-2 or TRBV6-3, the J call TRBJ1-5; no definite D call. Trimming took 7 bases from V and 6 from J, leaving 13 bases between them. This CDR3 is built from 13 residues. The germline gives CDR1 MNHEY, CDR2 SVGEGT. Written as DNA, the CDR3 is TGTGCCAGCAAAAAAACGGGTAGTCAGCCCCAGCATTTT. This sequence encodes CASKKTGSQPQHF.

This clonotype was seen many times. This rearrangement joins TRBV11-2 to TRBJ2-4; the D call may be TRBD1 or TRBD2 (5 bases each). Germline V lookup: CDR1 SGHAT, CDR2 FQNNGV. The CDR3 length is 18 residues. The V end was cut by 2 bases, the J end by 3 bases, with 20 bases between. CDR3 in amino acids: CASSLRAQEVDLKNIQYF. The CDR3 bases are TGTGCCAGCAGCTTAAGGGCACAGGAGGTCGACCTCAAAAACATTCAGTACTTC.

This clonotype was seen at least ten times. This chain links TRBV6-1 with TRBJ2-2; unclear D gene. The CDR3 has 13 residues. V gave up 5 bases and J gave up 7 bases, with 11 bases separating them. CDR1 is MNHNS, CDR2 SASEGT, per germline. As DNA, the CDR3 is TGTGCCAGCAGTCCCCGGCTCTTCGGGGAGCTGTTTTTT. Translated: CASSPRLFGELFF.

The chain employs TRBV6-1 and TRBJ2-2, with D tentatively TRBD2 (6 bases). V gave up 3 bases and J gave up 3 bases, with 14 bases separating them. The CDR3 has 16 residues. Germline-derived CDR1 and CDR2 are MNHNS and SASEGT. The CDR3 DNA follows: TGTGCCAGCAGTGATCTGGCAGGGAGGTACACCGGGGAGCTGTTTTTT. Its translation is CASSDLAGRYTGELFF.

This chain connects TRBV30 to TRBJ2-7; 9 nucleotides line up with TRBD1. The V and J ends lost 8 bases and 1 base, in that order; junction bases with no gene match: 9. Germline CDR1 reads GTSNPN; CDR2 reads SVGIG (reference sequence). This CDR3 comprises 14 residues. CDR3 in amino acids: CARSPGQGSYEQYF. The CDR3 nucleotides read TGTGCCAGATCCCCGGGACAGGGATCCTACGAGCAGTACTTC. Full variable domain (outside the CDR3, taken from reference TRBV30 and TRBJ2-7): SQTIHQWPATLVQPVGSPLSLECTVEGTSNPNLYWYRQAAGRGLQLLFYSVGIGQISSEVPQNLSASRPQDRQFILSSKKLLLSDSGFYLCARSPGQGSYEQYFGPGTRLTVT.

This clonotype occurred many times. V gene TRBV28 combines with J gene TRBJ2-5; TRBD2 matches 11 bases. This CDR3 has 17 amino acids. Germline assignment: CDR1 MDHEN and CDR2 SYDVKM. Trimming at V came to 5 bases and at J to 5 bases, leaving 13 bases not matched to a gene. The chain's CDR3 is CASSIIAGGTRRETQYF. The DNA for the CDR3 is TGTGCCAGCAGTATAATAGCGGGAGGGACGCGGCGGGAGACCCAGTACTTC.

This clonotype was detected many times. The rearrangement links TRBV2 to TRBJ2-7; no definite D call. The germline V gene has CDR1 SNHLY and CDR2 FYNNEI. CDR3 length: 13 amino acids. V was shortened by 7 bases and J by 3 bases, with 13 bases between the two germline ends. CDR3 amino acids: CASNPDVNYEQYF. The CDR3 DNA follows: TGTGCCAGCAATCCGGACGTCAACTACGAGCAGTACTTC.

This clonotype was detected many times. This chain links TRBV20-1 with TRBJ1-5; 7 bases agree with TRBD1. The CDR3 consists of 14 residues. In germline, CDR1 is DFQATT, CDR2 SNEGSKA (reference sequence). J was trimmed by 2 bases and V by 6 bases; bases with no gene match: 7. CDR3 bases: TGCAGTGCCATTGACAGGGCGGGCAATCAGCCCCAGCATTTT. Its translation is CSAIDRAGNQPQHF.